Below are 27 T cell receptor beta chains sequenced from a single sample in a study of CD8 T cells in ankylosing spondylitis. Using its own MiXCR run on the 5' RACE reads, TCRdb lists one record per CDR3 protein. The sample comprises 350,000 or so distinct CDR3 sequences, 14% to 15% of which are singletons, and approximately 1% rests with the top ten. Material: blood, either unsorted or a sorted T cell fraction (not recorded which). The receptors were gathered from a male donor with ankylosing spondylitis or in good health (not recorded which).

The table lists this clonotype with a few counts. V gene TRBV7-2 combines with J gene TRBJ1-5; TRBD1 matches at 10 bases. The V segment lost 5 bases and the J segment 6 bases; nucleotides outside the gene matches: 7. This CDR3 comprises 15 residues. From germline, CDR1 is SGHTA and CDR2 FQGNSA. CDR3 in DNA: TGTGCCAGCAGCCCCGGGACAGGGGTCTCTCAGCCCCAGCATTTT. Translated, it gives CASSPGTGVSQPQHF.

This clonotype was seen at least ten times. The rearrangement joins TRBV12-3 or TRBV12-4 to TRBJ2-1; 10 nucleotides align to TRBD2. Unmatched junction bases numbered 8, after V lost 8 bases and J lost 4 bases. The CDR3 contains 15 residues. The CDR3 loop reads CASHLAGELYNEQFF. CDR3 nucleotide sequence: TGTGCCAGCCACCTAGCGGGGGAACTGTACAATGAGCAGTTCTTC.

This clonotype appeared a few times. The chain employs TRBV12-3 or TRBV12-4 and TRBJ2-3; D possibly corresponds to TRBD2 (7 bases). This CDR3 is built from 15 residues. V was shortened by 3 bases and J by 1 base, with 11 bases between the two germline ends. CDR3 sequence reads: CASSFGRGRTDTQYF. The CDR3 nucleotides read TGTGCCAGCAGTTTCGGGCGGGGGCGCACAGATACGCAGTATTTT.

The chain uses TRBV5-1 and TRBJ2-7; maybe TRBD2 (5 bases). Deletions cut 7 bases from V and 3 bases from J, with 14 bases between. The CDR3 loop spans 13 amino acids. Germline V gene sequence: CDR1 SGHRS, CDR2 YFSETQ. The CDR3 here is CASLPRGLYEQYF. As DNA, the CDR3 is TGCGCCAGCCTCCCCCGGGGTCTCTACGAGCAGTACTTC. Full variable domain (outside the CDR3, taken from reference TRBV5-1 and TRBJ2-7): KAGVTQTPRYLIKTRGQQVTLSCSPISGHRSVSWYQQTPGQGLQFLFEYFSETQRNKGNFPGRFSGRQFSNSRSEMNVSTLELGDSALYLCASLPRGLYEQYFGPGTRLTVT.

This clonotype was seen only a few times. V gene TRBV20-1 combines with J gene TRBJ2-5; D might be TRBD1 (5 bases). The ends were cut back, 5 bases at V and 2 bases at J, with 15 bases in the middle. Germline V lookup: CDR1 DFQATT, CDR2 SNEGSKA (reference sequence). This CDR3 is built from 14 residues. CDR3: CSAGARQRQETQYF. The CDR3 DNA follows: TGCAGTGCTGGGGCCAGGCAACGACAAGAGACCCAGTACTTC.

The gene calls are TRBV29-1 and TRBJ2-7; 9 bases are shared with TRBD1. This CDR3 has 14 amino acids. The germline CDR1 and CDR2 sequences are SQVTM and ANQGSEA. J was trimmed by 1 base and V by 5 bases; bases with no gene match: 6. CDR3 sequence: CSVKGGQGSYEQYF. CDR3 coding DNA: TGCAGCGTTAAGGGGGGACAGGGATCCTACGAGCAGTACTTC.

This clonotype was detected a few times. The chain combines TRBV5-1 with TRBJ1-1; D is unclear. Germline V lookup: CDR1 SGHRS, CDR2 YFSETQ. V lost 4 bases and J lost 2, with 9 bases in between. The CDR3 contains 13 residues. The CDR3: CASSPSSNTEAFF. The CDR3 region has the DNA TGCGCCAGCAGCCCGTCATCAAACACTGAAGCTTTCTTT.

This clonotype was picked up many times. The rearrangement links TRBV12-3 or TRBV12-4 to TRBJ1-2; D is possibly TRBD1 (5 bases). Trimming took off 5 bases at V and 4 bases at J, with 14 bases between the two ends. The length of the CDR3 is 14 residues. CDR3 loop: CASSPLGGSYGYTF. The CDR3 DNA reads TGTGCCAGCAGTCCCCTGGGGGGGAGCTATGGCTACACCTTC.

Only a few counts were recorded for this clonotype. The rearrangement joins TRBV20-1 to TRBJ2-1, with D maybe TRBD2 (5 bases). The CDR3 sequence is 14 residues long. Germline V gene lookup returns CDR1 DFQATT and CDR2 SNEGSKA (reference sequence). V shed 7 bases and J shed 4 bases, with 17 bases lying between them. The CDR3 DNA follows: TGCAGTGGGTTCTGGAGCGGAAAATACAATGAGCAGTTCTTC. Its protein product is CSGFWSGKYNEQFF.

About this clonotype: Germline and junction disagree at one end, which may indicate a read error. The V gene is TRBV20-1, the J gene TRBJ2-4; TRBD2 matches at 11 bases. Germline V lookup: CDR1 DFQATT, CDR2 SNEGSKA (reference sequence). CDR3 size: 16 residues. CDR3 coding DNA: TGCTGTGCTAGGGTAGCGGGAGGGCCGGGCAAAGACATTCAGTACTTC. It encodes CCARVAGGPGKDIQYF.

The chain combines TRBV5-6 with TRBJ1-3; D may be TRBD1 (5 bases). Trimming stripped 4 bases from V and 0 bases from J, with 14 bases between. Germline assignment: CDR1 SGHDT and CDR2 YYEEEE. There are 16 residues in the CDR3. The CDR3 DNA sequence: TGTGCCAGCAGCCTGCTTGAGGGGAGCTCTGGAAACACCATATATTTT. Protein sequence: CASSLLEGSSGNTIYF. The entire variable domain, with the rest obtained from reference TRBV5-6 and TRBJ1-3, is as follows: DAGVTQSPTHLIKTRGQQVTLRCSPKSGHDTVSWYQQALGQGPQFIFQYYEEEERQRGNFPDRFSGHQFPNYSSELNVNALLLGDSALYLCASSLLEGSSGNTIYFGEGSWLTVV.

This clonotype came up a few times. The CDR3 coding sequence is TGTGCCACCAGTGATGGGGGGGGTTACAATGAGCAGTTCTTC. This gives the protein CATSDGGGYNEQFF. This sequence joins TRBV24-1 and TRBJ2-1, with 7 bases fitting TRBD2. V was clipped by 3 bases and J by 4 bases; unmatched bases: 2. CDR1 is KGHDR, CDR2 SFDVKD, per germline. The CDR3 spans 14 residues.

This clonotype was observed a single time. This rearrangement joins TRBV14 to TRBJ2-5; 7 positions agree with TRBD2. The ends lost 1 base at V and 2 bases at J; junction bases unmatched: 4. Germline V lookup: CDR1 SGHDN, CDR2 FVKESK. This CDR3 is 15 amino acids long. This chain's CDR3 is CASSQGASGQETQYF. The CDR3 nucleotides are TGTGCCAGCAGCCAAGGGGCTAGCGGTCAAGAGACCCAGTACTTC.

This clonotype was picked up many times. J is TRBJ2-7 and V is TRBV3-1, with D perhaps matching TRBD1 (5 bases). The CDR3 is 12 amino acids. Germline CDR1 and CDR2: LGHDT and YNNKEL (reference sequence). V lost 5 bases to trimming and J lost 2 bases, with 7 bases between them. The DNA of the CDR3 is TGTGCCAGCAGCAGGGGCACCTACGAGCAGTACTTC. Encoded protein: CASSRGTYEQYF.

This chain connects TRBV29-1 to TRBJ2-5, with 9 nucleotides matching TRBD1. Trimming removed 7 bases from V and 13 bases from J; junction bases left unmatched: 13. The CDR3 runs 12 residues. Per the germline V gene, CDR1 is SQVTM and CDR2 is ANQGSEA. The CDR3 is CSATGGPSTMYF. In nucleotides, the CDR3 is TGCAGCGCGACAGGGGGGCCTTCTACTATGTACTTC.

This clonotype was picked up a small number of times. The chain links TRBV12-3 or TRBV12-4 to TRBJ2-5; D might be TRBD2 (6 bases). CDR3 length equals 13 residues. The germline V and J ends were trimmed by 8 bases and 5 bases, with 15 bases remaining between them. The CDR3 here is CASSNGGSETQYF. CDR3 nucleotides: TGTGCCAGCTCCAACGGAGGGTCGGAGACCCAGTACTTC.

This clonotype was counted many times. V is TRBV7-8 and J is TRBJ2-2, with TRBD1 matching 9 bases. The CDR3 is 15 amino acids. In germline, CDR1 is SGHVS, CDR2 FQNEAQ. The J segment lost 5 bases and the V segment lost 5 bases, leaving 6 bases of the junction unmatched. CDR3: CASSKRQGGTGELFF. CDR3 DNA: TGTGCCAGCAGCAAAAGACAGGGGGGGACCGGGGAGCTGTTTTTT.

This clonotype was detected a few times. CDR3 sequence: CASSQAPGRETQYF. Written as DNA, the CDR3 is TGTGCCAGCAGCCAAGCACCGGGGAGGGAGACCCAGTACTTC. The chain links TRBV14 to TRBJ2-5; TRBD2 is a possible D gene (6 bases). Trimming left V 1 base short and J 5 bases short, with 11 bases between. The CDR3 spans 14 residues. CDR1 SGHDN and CDR2 FVKESK come from the germline V gene.

The chain uses TRBV18 and TRBJ1-2, with 8 nucleotides matching TRBD1. The CDR3 spans 18 residues. The trim removed 0 bases at V and 5 bases at J, leaving 14 bases unmatched. Germline CDR1 is KGHSH and CDR2 is LQKENI. CDR3 in amino acids: CASSPPSYGTGASYGYTF. The CDR3 DNA reads as TGTGCCAGCTCACCACCATCGTACGGGACAGGAGCTTCATATGGCTACACCTTC.

At least ten counts were recorded for this clonotype. V is TRBV29-1 and J is TRBJ1-1; D may be TRBD1 (6 bases). V was pared by 6 bases and J by 6 bases, with 14 bases between. Germline CDR1 reads SQVTM; CDR2 reads ANQGSEA. The CDR3 loop spans 12 amino acids. CDR3 bases: TGCAGCGTCTTCAGGGGAAGGTCTGAAGCTTTCTTT. The encoded protein is CSVFRGRSEAFF.

The J gene is TRBJ2-7, the V gene TRBV20-1; D unclear. The V gene lost 3 bases and the J gene lost 2 bases, with 14 bases spanning the gap. Germline CDR1 reads DFQATT; CDR2 reads SNEGSKA (reference sequence). This CDR3 is built from 14 residues. In nucleotides, the CDR3 is TGCAGTGCTAGGGCCTTGGGCGCCCCCTACGAGCAGTACTTC. Protein: CSARALGAPYEQYF.

V gene TRBV5-1 combines with J gene TRBJ2-2; 10 nucleotides line up with TRBD1. The CDR3 runs to 15 residues. Germline V lookup: CDR1 SGHRS, CDR2 YFSETQ. Losses at the gene ends were 0 bases for V and 6 bases for J; bases not matched to a gene: 2. The CDR3 is CASSLGQGASGELFF. The CDR3 DNA reads TGCGCCAGCAGCTTGGGACAGGGGGCCTCCGGGGAGCTGTTTTTT.

This clonotype was picked up a small number of times. The rearrangement joins TRBV27 to TRBJ2-6; no clear D gene. V lost 3 bases to trimming and J lost 2 bases, with 11 bases between them. Germline V gene sequence: CDR1 MNHEY, CDR2 SMNVEV (reference sequence). The CDR3 length is 16 residues. Here the CDR3 DNA reads TGTGCCAGCAGTTTTGGTAGGGCACCTGGGGCCAACGTCCTGACTTTC. This translates into CASSFGRAPGANVLTF.

This clonotype was seen a few times. The chain has TRBV20-1 and TRBJ2-3, with D unclear. The CDR3 is 14 residues long. The germline V and J ends were trimmed by 0 bases and 4 bases, with 11 bases remaining between them. Germline V CDR1 and CDR2: DFQATT, SNEGSKA (reference sequence). CDR3 amino acids: CSAREALTSDTQYF. The CDR3 DNA reads TGCAGTGCTAGAGAAGCCCTGACTTCAGATACGCAGTATTTT.

The table lists this clonotype with many counts. The J gene is TRBJ1-1, the V gene TRBV29-1; TRBD1 matches 7 bases. The CDR3 is 13 residues long. J was trimmed by 1 base and V by 3 bases; bases with no gene match: 2. Germline V CDR1 and CDR2: SQVTM, ANQGSEA. CDR3 nucleotides: TGCAGCGTTGACAGACAGGGGAACACTGAAGCTTTCTTT. Amino acids: CSVDRQGNTEAFF.

This clonotype was counted only a few times. V and J are TRBV18 and TRBJ2-1; weak D call: TRBD2 (6 bases). The length of the CDR3 is 16 residues. Germline V CDR1 and CDR2: KGHSH, LQKENI. The V gene lost 5 bases and the J gene lost 8 bases, with 22 bases spanning the gap. The CDR3 DNA reads as TGTGCCAGCTCAGGCCAGAGACTAGGGAGCGGCGATGAGCAGTTCTTC. Protein product: CASSGQRLGSGDEQFF.

The chain combines TRBV20-1 with TRBJ2-7, with TRBD1 matching over 7 bases. Germline V lookup: CDR1 DFQATT, CDR2 SNEGSKA (reference sequence). Trimming at V came to 1 base and at J to 6 bases, leaving 3 bases not matched to a gene. This CDR3 contains 12 residues. CDR3 residues: CSARAGQTEQYF. DNA of the CDR3: TGCAGTGCTAGAGCGGGACAGACCGAGCAGTACTTC.